This TCR beta chain comes out of a study of T cells in localized non-small cell lung cancer. The assay was immunoSEQ multiplex PCR, and TCRdb's table has in-frame clones only and misses some. This table has about 55,000 clones, 75% to 90% appearing once. This clone came up once. Its antigen is unidentified. Trimming stripped 0 bases from V and 14 bases from J, with 20 bases between. Germline assignment: CDR1 ENHRY and CDR2 SYGVKD. The CDR3 consists of 15 residues. Study observations and caveats: Multi-region tumor sequencing was not done, so intratumor heterogeneity could not be excluded. Across samples, adjacent lung featured a median roughly 60 of the top 100 tumor clones. Uninvolved adjacent lung had the highest recorded T cell clonality, with tumor below it. Longer survival (overall) was linked to higher T cell density in blood.

Sample: peripheral blood mononuclear cells, taken before any cancer treatment. This rearrangement joins TRBV10-3 to TRBJ2-1, with D maybe TRBD2 (6 bases). The sequence came from a man between 35 and 75 years old with stage III lung adenocarcinoma. The CDR3 sequence is CAISESGGLPRGEFF. The CDR3 bases are TGTGCCATCAGTGAGTCCGGGGGACTCCCTCGTGGGGAGTTCTTC.